The clone carrying this TCR beta chain was recorded only once. This CDR3 is 16 amino acids long. Looked up from germline, CDR1 is WNHNN and CDR2 is SYGVQD (reference sequence). J gave up 0 bases and V 5 bases, and 6 bases lay outside the gene matches. The data are from a study of technical replicates of blood from several donors. The protocol was immunoSEQ multiplex PCR, while the TCRdb copy is restricted to in-frame clones and leaves out a portion. Here the sample spans about 72,000 clones, 95% being singletons. The rearrangement joins TRBV10-1 to TRBJ2-1; TRBD2 aligns across 8 bases. The specimen was T cells isolated from PBMCs. The receptor's source is a human donor in good health. CDR3 amino acids: CASSNYLAGSYNEQFF. CDR3 nucleotide sequence: TGCGCCAGCAGTAATTATCTAGCGGGCTCCTACAATGAGCAGTTCTTC.